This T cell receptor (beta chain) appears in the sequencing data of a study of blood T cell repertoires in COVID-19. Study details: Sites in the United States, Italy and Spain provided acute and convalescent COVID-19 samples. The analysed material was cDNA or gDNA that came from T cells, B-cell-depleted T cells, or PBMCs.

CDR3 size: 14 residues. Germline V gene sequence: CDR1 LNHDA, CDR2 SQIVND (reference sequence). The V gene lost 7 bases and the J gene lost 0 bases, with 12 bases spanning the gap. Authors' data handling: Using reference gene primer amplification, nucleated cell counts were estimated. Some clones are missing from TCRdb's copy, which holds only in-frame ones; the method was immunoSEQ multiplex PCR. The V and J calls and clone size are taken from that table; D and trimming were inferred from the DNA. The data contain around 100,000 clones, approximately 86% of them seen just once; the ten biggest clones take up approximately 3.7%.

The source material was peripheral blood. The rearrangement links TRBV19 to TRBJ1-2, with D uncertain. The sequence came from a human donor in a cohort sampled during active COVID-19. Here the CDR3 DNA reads TGTGCCAGTACCGCGGGCAGCACTAACTATGGCTACACCTTC. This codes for CASTAGSTNYGYTF.